The source of this TCR beta chain is a study of blood T cell repertoires in COVID-19. Profiled with immunoSEQ multiplex PCR; TCRdb holds only in-frame clones, not every one. Of 140,000 to 150,000 clones in the sample, 80% to 85% were seen once. Trimming removed 0 bases at V and 7 bases at J, with 18 bases between. Germline-derived CDR1 and CDR2 are LGHNA and YNFKEQ. The CDR3 is 16 residues long. Input material: peripheral blood. The sequence was obtained from a human donor in a cohort sampled during active COVID-19. The V and J genes are TRBV4-2 and TRBJ1-1; D ambiguous. The DNA of the CDR3 is TGTGCCAGCAGCCAAGAGGGCGGGCCGGGTAGAGGTGAAGCTTTCTTT. Translating it yields CASSQEGGPGRGEAFF.